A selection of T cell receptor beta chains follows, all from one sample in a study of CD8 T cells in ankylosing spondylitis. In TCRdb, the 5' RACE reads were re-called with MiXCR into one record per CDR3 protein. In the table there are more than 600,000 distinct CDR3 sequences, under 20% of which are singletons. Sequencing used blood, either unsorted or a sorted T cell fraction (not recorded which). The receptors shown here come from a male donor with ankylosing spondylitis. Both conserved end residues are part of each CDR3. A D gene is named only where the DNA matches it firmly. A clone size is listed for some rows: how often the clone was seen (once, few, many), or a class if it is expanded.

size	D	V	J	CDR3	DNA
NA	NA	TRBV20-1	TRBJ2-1	CSARDRGGQFF	TGCAGTGCTAGAGATCGCGGTGGGCAGTTCTTC
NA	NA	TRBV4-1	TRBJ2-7	CASSQDPYTGSSYEQYF	TGCGCCAGCAGCCAAGATCCCTACACAGGGAGCTCCTACGAGCAGTACTTC
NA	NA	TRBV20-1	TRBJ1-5	CSARPTGNNQPQHF	TGCAGTGCTAGACCAACAGGGAACAATCAGCCCCAGCATTTT
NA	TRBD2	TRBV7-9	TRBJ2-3	CASRERELTDTQYF	TGTGCCAGCAGGGAGCGGGAGTTGACAGATACGCAGTATTTT
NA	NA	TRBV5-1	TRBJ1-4	CASSPQGERGKLFF	TGCGCCAGCAGCCCGCAGGGCGAGCGGGGGAAACTGTTTTTT
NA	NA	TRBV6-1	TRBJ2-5	CASSRSHPGPGETQYF	TGTGCCAGCAGCCGTTCTCATCCGGGGCCGGGAGAGACCCAGTACTTC
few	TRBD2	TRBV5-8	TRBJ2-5	CASNLAGGAETQYF	TGTGCCAGCAACCTAGCGGGGGGAGCGGAGACCCAGTACTTC
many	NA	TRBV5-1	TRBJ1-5	CASSLGRDQPQHF	TGCGCCAGCAGCTTGGGCAGAGACCAGCCCCAGCATTTT
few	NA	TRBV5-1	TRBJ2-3	CASRKRPGGTDTQYF	TGCGCCAGCAGAAAAAGACCAGGGGGCACAGATACGCAGTATTTT
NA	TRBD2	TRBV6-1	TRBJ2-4	CASSLDGGGHIQYF	TGTGCCAGCAGTCTAGACGGGGGAGGGCACATTCAGTACTTC
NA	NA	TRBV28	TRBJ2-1	CASNQGRSYNEQFF	TGTGCCAGCAACCAGGGCCGGTCCTACAATGAGCAGTTCTTC
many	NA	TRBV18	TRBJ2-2	CASSPQDTGELFF	TGTGCCAGCTCACCACAGGACACCGGGGAGCTGTTTTTT
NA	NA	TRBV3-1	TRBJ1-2	CASSQVARGGYGYTF	TGTGCCAGCAGCCAAGTGGCCAGGGGTGGGTATGGCTACACCTTC
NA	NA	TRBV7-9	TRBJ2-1	CASSLAGGGPNEQFF	TGTGCCAGCAGCTTAGCGGGAGGAGGTCCCAATGAGCAGTTCTTC
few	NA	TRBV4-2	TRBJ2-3	CASSQDATDTQYF	TGTGCCAGCAGCCAAGATGCGACAGATACGCAGTATTTT
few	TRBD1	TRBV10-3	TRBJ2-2	CAISDRDSSNTGELFF	TGTGCCATCAGTGACCGGGACAGCTCGAACACCGGGGAGCTGTTTTTT
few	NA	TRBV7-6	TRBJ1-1	CASSPDVYSGTEAFF	TGTGCCAGCAGCCCGGACGTATATTCGGGCACTGAAGCTTTCTTT
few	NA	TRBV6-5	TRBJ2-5	CASSYSTAQETQYF	TGTGCCAGCAGTTACTCGACGGCCCAAGAGACCCAGTACTTC
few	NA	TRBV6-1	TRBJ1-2	CASSRQELYGYTF	TGTGCCAGCAGCCGACAGGAGCTCTATGGCTACACCTTC
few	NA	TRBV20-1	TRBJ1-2	CSARDHRGRGGYTF	TGCAGTGCTAGAGATCATCGGGGTCGAGGTGGCTACACCTTC
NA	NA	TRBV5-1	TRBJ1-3	CASSSGPNTIYF	TGCGCCAGCAGCTCCGGTCCGAACACCATATATTTT
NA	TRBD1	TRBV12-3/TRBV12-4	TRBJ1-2	CASSPYDREAAF	TGTGCCAGCAGTCCCTATGACAGGGAGGCTGCCTTC
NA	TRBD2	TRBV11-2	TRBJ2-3	CASSPPRSIAGPGTDTQYF	TGTGCCAGCAGCCCACCTAGATCGATAGCGGGGCCAGGGACAGATACGCAGTATTTT
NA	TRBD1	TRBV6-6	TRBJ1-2	CASSYSEGAGYTF	TGTGCCAGCAGTTACTCGGAGGGGGCTGGCTACACCTTC
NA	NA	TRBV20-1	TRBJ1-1	CSAPGAFF	TGCAGTGCCCCGGGGGCTTTCTTT
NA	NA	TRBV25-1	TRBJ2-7	CASSGVVPEQYF	TGTGCCAGCAGTGGCGTTGTTCCCGAGCAGTACTTC
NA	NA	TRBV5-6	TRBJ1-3	CASSWDSYSGNTIYF	TGTGCCAGCAGCTGGGATTCTTACTCTGGAAACACCATATATTTT
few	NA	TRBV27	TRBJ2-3	CASSYLEADTQYF	TGTGCCAGCAGCTACTTGGAGGCGGATACGCAGTATTTT
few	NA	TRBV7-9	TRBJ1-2	CASSFPVGGEDYGYTF	TGTGCCAGCAGCTTTCCCGTAGGGGGGGAGGACTATGGCTACACCTTC
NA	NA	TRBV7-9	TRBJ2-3	CASSFGGAGRTQYF	TGTGCCAGCAGCTTCGGCGGGGCTGGGCGGACGCAGTATTTT
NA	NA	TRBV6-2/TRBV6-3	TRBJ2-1	CASRKDTIPRNEQFF	TGTGCCAGCAGGAAGGACACGATCCCCCGCAATGAGCAGTTCTTC
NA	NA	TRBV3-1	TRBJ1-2	CASSHNRGYTF	TGTGCCAGCAGCCACAATCGTGGCTACACCTTC
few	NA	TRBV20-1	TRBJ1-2	CSPRPGQNIYGYTF	TGCAGTCCAAGACCCGGACAGAATATCTATGGCTACACCTTC
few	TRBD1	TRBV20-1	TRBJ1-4	CSARGNTGGEKLFF	TGCAGTGCTAGGGGGAACACAGGGGGTGAAAAACTGTTTTTT
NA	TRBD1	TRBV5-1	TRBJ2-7	CASSYQGAPYEQYF	TGCGCCAGCAGCTACCAGGGGGCCCCCTACGAGCAGTACTTC
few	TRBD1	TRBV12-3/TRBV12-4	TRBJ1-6	CASSERQGRNSPLHF	TGTGCCAGCAGCGAGAGACAGGGCAGAAATTCACCCCTCCACTTT
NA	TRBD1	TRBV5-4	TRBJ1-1	CASSLSSDRLSEAFF	TGTGCCAGCAGCTTGAGTTCGGACAGGCTATCTGAAGCTTTCTTT
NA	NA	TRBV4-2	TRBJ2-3	CASSPRGAGEENTQYF	TGTGCCAGCAGCCCCAGGGGGGCGGGAGAGGAAAATACGCAGTATTTT
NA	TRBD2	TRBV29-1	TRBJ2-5	CSVMGTTDWTQYF	TGCAGCGTTATGGGGACTACGGATTGGACCCAGTACTTC
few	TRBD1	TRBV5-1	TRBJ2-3	CASSPGTGFGTDTQYF	TGCGCCAGCAGCCCGGGGACAGGCTTTGGCACAGATACGCAGTATTTT
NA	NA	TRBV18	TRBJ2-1	CASSPNLEGEEFF	TGTGCCAGCTCACCCAATCTAGAAGGGGAGGAGTTCTTC
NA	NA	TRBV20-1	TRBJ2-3	CSARDILAQTDTQYF	TGCAGTGCTAGAGATATTCTAGCGCAAACAGATACGCAGTATTTT
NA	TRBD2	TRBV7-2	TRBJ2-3	CASSLVGGGRYF	TGTGCCAGCAGCTTAGTCGGGGGAGGGCGGTATTTT
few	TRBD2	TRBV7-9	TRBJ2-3	CASSSSGGHRSTDTQYF	TGTGCCAGCAGCTCTAGCGGGGGACACCGTAGCACAGATACGCAGTATTTT
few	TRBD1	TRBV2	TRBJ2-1	CASRASGTGISEQFF	TGTGCCAGCAGGGCTTCCGGGACAGGGATTAGTGAGCAGTTCTTC
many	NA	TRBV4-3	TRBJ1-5	CASSQDRAGNQPQHF	TGCGCCAGCAGCCAAGATCGGGCAGGCAATCAGCCCCAGCATTTT
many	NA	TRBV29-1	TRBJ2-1	CSALRDPAYNEQFF	TGCAGCGCGTTACGGGACCCGGCATACAATGAGCAGTTCTTC
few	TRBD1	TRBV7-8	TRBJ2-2	CASSSPGQGHTGELFF	TGTGCCAGCAGCTCTCCGGGACAGGGACACACCGGGGAGCTGTTTTTT
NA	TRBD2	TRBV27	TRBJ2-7	CASSLVSGTSLYEQYF	TGTGCCAGCAGTTTAGTTAGCGGGACTTCCCTCTACGAGCAGTACTTC
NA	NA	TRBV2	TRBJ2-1	CASRPPVGGRFYNEQFF	TGTGCCAGCAGGCCACCCGTGGGGGGCCGGTTTTACAATGAGCAGTTCTTC
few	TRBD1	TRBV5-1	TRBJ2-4	CASSSGQGGLAKNIQYF	TGCGCCAGCAGCTCGGGACAGGGAGGGCTAGCCAAAAACATTCAGTACTTC
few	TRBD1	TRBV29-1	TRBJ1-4	CSVGDRNYEKLFF	TGCAGCGTTGGGGACAGGAACTATGAAAAACTGTTTTTT
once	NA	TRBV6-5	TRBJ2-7	CASSYKAFSLGSYEQYF	TGTGCCAGCAGTTATAAGGCTTTCAGTTTGGGATCCTACGAGCAGTACTTC
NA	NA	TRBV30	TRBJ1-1	CAWTPTYLNTEAFF	TGTGCCTGGACCCCGACCTACCTGAACACTGAAGCTTTCTTT
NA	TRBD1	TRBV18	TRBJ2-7	CASSPPANRGQGVQYF	TGTGCCAGCTCACCACCAGCGAACAGGGGGCAGGGAGTGCAGTACTTC
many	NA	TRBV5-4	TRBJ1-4	CASSEVRGSGKLFF	TGTGCCAGCAGCGAGGTCCGGGGTTCTGGAAAACTGTTTTTT
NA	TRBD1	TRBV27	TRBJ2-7	CASSTRQGSVEQYF	TGTGCCAGCAGTACAAGACAGGGTTCGGTCGAGCAGTACTTC
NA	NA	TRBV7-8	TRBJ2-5	CASNLTPGLARETQYF	TGTGCCAGCAACCTCACCCCTGGTCTAGCTAGGGAGACCCAGTACTTC